The 21 T cell receptor beta chains listed next were all sequenced from one sample in a study of blood T cell repertoires in COVID-19. Sequencing used immunoSEQ multiplex PCR; TCRdb keeps in-frame clones, though not all of them. The repertoire includes more than 250,000 clones, around 87% of them detected once, and 1% sits in the top ten. The sample was peripheral blood. The receptors originated from a man aged 45-60 years with active or convalescent COVID-19.

The chain is built from TRBV19 and TRBJ2-1; 7 bases fit TRBD2. The trim removed 10 bases at V and 0 bases at J, leaving 12 bases unmatched. Germline V CDR1 and CDR2: LNHDA, SQIVND (reference sequence). The CDR3 runs to 16 residues. The CDR3: CATLSQAGSSYNEQFF. The CDR3, as DNA: TGTGCCACCCTCTCCCAAGCGGGGAGCTCCTACAATGAGCAGTTCTTC.

The chain is built from TRBV28 and TRBJ2-2; 10 positions agree with TRBD1. The CDR3 extends over 15 amino acids. Germline CDR1 reads MDHEN; CDR2 reads SYDVKM. J gave up 8 bases and V 2 bases, and 5 bases lay outside the gene matches. In DNA form, the CDR3 reads TGTGCCAGCAGTTTACCCGGGACAGGGGAAGGGGAGCTGTTTTTT. Translation gives CASSLPGTGEGELFF.

This clone turned up a few times. V usage is TRBV7-8 and J usage is TRBJ1-2; D call uncertain. V lost 7 bases and J lost 8, with 14 bases in between. The germline gives CDR1 SGHVS, CDR2 FQNEAQ. The CDR3 has 12 residues. DNA for the CDR3: TGTGCCAGCACCGGAGGAGGGTTAGGCTACACCTTC. Residues: CASTGGGLGYTF.

The V and J genes are TRBV19 and TRBJ1-4; no definite D call. Trimming took 3 bases from V and 4 from J, leaving 9 bases between them. The CDR3 extends over 14 amino acids. Germline CDR1 LNHDA, CDR2 SQIVND (reference sequence). CDR3: CASSIGSFNEKLFF. The CDR3, as DNA: TGTGCCAGTAGTATTGGGAGCTTTAATGAAAAACTGTTTTTT.

V and J are TRBV19 and TRBJ1-3, with TRBD1 identical over 7 bases. The CDR3 has 14 amino acids. Germline CDR1 and CDR2: LNHDA and SQIVND (reference sequence). V lost 8 bases, J lost 0 bases, and 4 bases stayed unmatched. CDR3 DNA sequence: TGTGCCAGTGCGACAGGGAGCTCTGGAAACACCATATATTTT. Translating gives CASATGSSGNTIYF.

CDR3: CASRADYRNEQFF. Here the CDR3 DNA reads TGTGCCAGTAGGGCCGACTATAGGAATGAGCAGTTCTTC. This sequence joins TRBV19 and TRBJ2-1, with D possibly being TRBD2 (5 bases). The CDR3 sequence is 13 residues long. Per germline, CDR1 LNHDA and CDR2 SQIVND (reference sequence). V dropped 6 bases and J dropped 7 bases, with 13 bases sitting between them.

The sample holds one count of this clone. The chain employs TRBV6-5 and TRBJ1-2, with 9 bases that match TRBD1. The germline V gene has CDR1 MNHEY and CDR2 SVGAGI. The CDR3 is 15 residues long. The ends lost 6 bases at V and 6 bases at J; junction bases unmatched: 11. The chain's CDR3 is CASSQMDRGGDGYTF. The CDR3 DNA is TGTGCCAGCAGCCAAATGGACAGGGGAGGGGATGGCTACACCTTC.

The chain carries TRBV19 and TRBJ1-1; TRBD1 matches at 8 bases. The length of the CDR3 is 12 residues. Trimming removed 6 bases from V and 7 bases from J; junction bases left unmatched: 4. Germline lookup yields CDR1 LNHDA and CDR2 SQIVND (reference sequence). CDR3 nucleotides: TGTGCCAGTAGGGACAGGGAGGATGAAGCTTTCTTT. Translation gives CASRDREDEAFF.

A few counts support this clone. The V call is TRBV3-1 (or the pseudogene TRBV3-2), the J call TRBJ2-2; 7 bases line up with TRBD2. Germline CDR1 LGHDT, CDR2 YNNKEL (reference sequence). The CDR3 contains 13 residues. V trimming: 4 bases; J trimming: 6 bases; junction bases outside the gene matches: 2. CDR3 sequence reads: CASSPGLAGELFF. As DNA, the CDR3 is TGTGCCAGCAGCCCAGGACTAGCCGGGGAGCTGTTTTTT.

The V call is TRBV28, the J call TRBJ1-1; possibly TRBD1 for D (6 bases). The V end was cut by 1 base, the J end by 0 bases, with 9 bases between. Germline V CDR1 and CDR2: MDHEN, SYDVKM. The CDR3 has 15 amino acids. The CDR3 nucleotides are TGTGCCAGCAGTTTATTCGGACAGTTGAACACTGAAGCTTTCTTT. Amino acid sequence: CASSLFGQLNTEAFF.

The V gene is TRBV30, the J gene TRBJ1-3; D is perhaps TRBD1 (5 bases). Germline V lookup: CDR1 GTSNPN, CDR2 SVGIG (reference sequence). The CDR3 covers 12 residues. V was cut by 2 bases and J by 9 bases, with 11 bases left in between. The CDR3: CAWSRGGVTIYF. The DNA for the CDR3 is TGTGCCTGGAGTCGGGGGGGGGTCACCATATATTTT.

The V call is TRBV6-2 or TRBV6-3, the J call TRBJ2-7, with D possibly being TRBD2 (5 bases). The CDR3 has 15 residues. Germline loops: CDR1 MNHEY, CDR2 SVGEGT. V was shortened by 6 bases and J by 2 bases, with 17 bases between the two germline ends. In nucleotides, the CDR3 is TGTGCCAGCAGCCGGAAGAGGGATTTCCCCTACGAGCAGTACTTC. Its translation is CASSRKRDFPYEQYF.

V and J are TRBV12-5 and TRBJ2-1; 11 nucleotides match TRBD2. Germline V CDR1 and CDR2: LGHNT, FRNRAP. The CDR3 runs 15 residues. The trim removed 5 bases at V and 8 bases at J, leaving 8 bases unmatched. The CDR3 DNA follows: TGTGCTAGTGGTCGCCCTGGGACTAGCGGTTATGAGCAGTTCTTC. Encoded protein: CASGRPGTSGYEQFF.

V is TRBV7-3 and J is TRBJ2-1, with 8 bases matching TRBD2. Germline V gives CDR1 SGHTA, CDR2 FQGTGA. The CDR3 is 17 amino acids. V gave up 0 bases and J gave up 6 bases; unmatched junction bases: 10. As DNA, the CDR3 is TGTGCCAGCAGCTTAACTCGGTTAAGCGGGGGAGCCAATGAGCAGTTCTTC. Amino acids: CASSLTRLSGGANEQFF.

The chain joins TRBV19 to TRBJ2-3, with 10 bases that match TRBD2. The germline V gene has CDR1 LNHDA and CDR2 SQIVND (reference sequence). This CDR3 has 17 amino acids. Unmatched junction bases numbered 9, after V lost 2 bases and J lost 4 bases. The CDR3 spells CASSINTLAGVADTQYF. In DNA, the CDR3 is TGTGCCAGTAGTATAAACACCCTAGCGGGGGTAGCAGATACGCAGTATTTT.

The chain links TRBV18 to TRBJ2-3, with 7 bases identical to TRBD1. Germline V CDR1 and CDR2: KGHSH, LQKENI. CDR3 length equals 16 residues. The J segment lost 5 bases and the V segment lost 3 bases, leaving 11 bases of the junction unmatched. CDR3 region: CASSPRGRREVDTQYF. The CDR3 DNA reads as TGTGCCAGCTCACCGAGGGGGCGTAGAGAAGTAGATACGCAGTATTTT.

About this clone itself: Other nucleotide sequences from this sample produce the same CDR3. The genes are TRBV5-1 and TRBJ1-1; 8 nucleotides line up with TRBD1. The CDR3 length is 14 residues. Germline loops: CDR1 SGHRS, CDR2 YFSETQ. The junction had 1 base not matched to a gene; V was cut back by 2 bases and J by 1 base. The CDR3 DNA is TGCGCCAGCAGCTTAGGGACAGGGAACACTGAAGCTTTCTTT. It yields the protein CASSLGTGNTEAFF.

In this sample, this clone turned up once. The rearrangement uses TRBV3-1 (or the pseudogene TRBV3-2) and TRBJ2-7; tentative D call: TRBD1 (6 bases). Germline CDR1 LGHDT, CDR2 YNNKEL (reference sequence). The CDR3 contains 13 residues. V gave up 4 bases and J gave up 2 bases, with 9 bases separating them. CDR3 bases: TGTGCCAGCAGCCGAACAGGGACCTACGAGCAGTACTTC. Translating gives CASSRTGTYEQYF.

The chain links TRBV15 to TRBJ1-2; a weak D match, TRBD1 (5 bases). Trimming cost V 0 bases and J 2 bases, with 13 bases left between them. This CDR3 is built from 16 residues. Germline CDR1 and CDR2: LNHNV and YYDKDF (reference sequence). The chain's CDR3 is CATSRERQSFNYGYTF. As DNA, the CDR3 is TGTGCCACCAGCAGAGAAAGACAGTCTTTCAACTATGGCTACACCTTC. Together with reference TRBV15 and TRBJ1-2, the CDR3 gives the full variable domain: DAMVIQNPRYQVTQFGKPVTLSCSQTLNHNVMYWYQQKSSQAPKLLFHYYDKDFNNEADTPDNFQSRRPNTSFCFLDIRSPGLGDTAMYLCATSRERQSFNYGYTFGSGTRLTVV.

This chain connects TRBV3-1 (or the pseudogene TRBV3-2) to TRBJ2-7, with TRBD1 matching 7 bases. Germline trimming cut 1 base from V and 2 bases from J; bases unmatched to any gene: 5. The germline gives CDR1 LGHDT, CDR2 YNNKEL (reference sequence). This CDR3 comprises 15 residues. The CDR3 sequence: CASSQARQGTYEQYF. In DNA form, the CDR3 reads TGTGCCAGCAGCCAAGCGAGACAGGGAACCTACGAGCAGTACTTC.

This CDR3 is CASSQGPNEKLFF. The CDR3 DNA sequence: TGTGCCAGCAGCCAAGGTCCAAATGAAAAACTGTTTTTT. The V and J genes are TRBV3-1 (or the pseudogene TRBV3-2) and TRBJ1-4; no definite D call. V gave up 1 base and J gave up 5 bases, with 5 bases separating them. Germline CDR1 and CDR2: LGHDT and YNNKEL (reference sequence). This CDR3 spans 13 amino acids.